The 32 T cell receptor beta chains below come from one sample, sequenced in a study of shared clonotypes between healthy human individuals. Clones were read by immunoSEQ multiplex PCR, and TCRdb kept only the in-frame ones, dropping some. The data contain fewer than 850,000 clones, 95% to 97% of them singletons. Naive CD8 populations comprised CD45RO-negative cells positively selected for CCR7, excluding terminally differentiated effector memory CD45RA+ cells. Sequencing input: naive CD8+ T cells sorted from blood. These receptors were collected from a man between 25 and 39 years old in good health.

V is TRBV6-6 and J is TRBJ2-1; TRBD1 is a possible D gene (5 bases). Germline V gene sequence: CDR1 MNHNY, CDR2 SVGAGI (reference sequence). This CDR3 has 14 residues. V gave up 2 bases and J gave up 8 bases, with 13 bases separating them. The CDR3 sequence is CASSYRQPYDEQFF. Written as DNA, the CDR3 is TGTGCCAGCAGTTACAGACAGCCCTATGATGAGCAGTTCTTC.

This rearrangement joins TRBV5-6 to TRBJ1-4, with D possibly matching TRBD1 (5 bases). CDR3 length: 13 amino acids. V gave up 4 bases and J gave up 7 bases, with 11 bases separating them. Germline CDR1 reads SGHDT; CDR2 reads YYEEEE. CDR3 nucleotide sequence: TGTGCCAGCAGCCGATCAGGGAGTGAAAAACTGTTTTTT. Protein product: CASSRSGSEKLFF.

The V gene is TRBV29-1, the J gene TRBJ2-5; TRBD1 aligns across 7 bases. The germline gives CDR1 SQVTM, CDR2 ANQGSEA. The CDR3 is made up of 13 amino acids. The junction had 9 bases not matched to a gene; V was cut back by 6 bases and J by 5 bases. The CDR3 nucleotides read TGCAGCGTCGACAGGGAAGCAGTGGAGACCCAGTACTTC. Its translation is CSVDREAVETQYF.

The chain uses TRBV25-1 and TRBJ1-1, with no clear D. With 5 bases removed from V and 1 base from J, the gap between germline ends came to 8 bases. This CDR3 contains 13 residues. Germline V gives CDR1 MGHDK, CDR2 SYGVNS. CDR3 in amino acids: CASSYGPNTEAFF. The CDR3 nucleotides are TGTGCCAGCAGTTACGGACCGAACACTGAAGCTTTCTTT.

A single count supports this clone. V is TRBV6-1 and J is TRBJ2-1, with D possibly being TRBD1 (5 bases). The CDR3 runs to 13 residues. From germline, CDR1 is MNHNS and CDR2 SASEGT. Trimming stripped 6 bases from V and 9 bases from J, with 15 bases between. The CDR3 DNA sequence: TGTGCCAGCAGAGCCAGGGATCGCGGTGAGCAGTTCTTC. As protein: CASRARDRGEQFF.

The chain combines TRBV7-8 with TRBJ2-7; TRBD1 agrees at 8 bases. CDR1 and CDR2 (germline): SGHVS, FQNEAQ. Germline trimming cut 5 bases from V and 5 bases from J; bases unmatched to any gene: 8. The CDR3 has 14 residues. CDR3 DNA: TGTGCCAGCAGCGCACAGGGGGTGCCCAACGAGCAGTACTTC. Protein: CASSAQGVPNEQYF. The full variable domain, with the rest looked up from reference TRBV7-8 and TRBJ2-7, is GAGVSQSPRYKVAKRGQDVALRCDPISGHVSLFWYQQALGQGPEFLTYFQNEAQLDKSGLPSDRFFAERPEGSVSTLKIQRTQQEDSAVYLCASSAQGVPNEQYFGPGTRLTVT.

The rearrangement joins TRBV19 to TRBJ2-3, with 7 positions matching TRBD2. V lost 4 bases to trimming and J lost 0 bases; unmatched junction nucleotides: 10. The CDR3 loop spans 17 amino acids. CDR1 and CDR2 (germline): LNHDA, SQIVND (reference sequence). The CDR3: CASSKRPSGRSTDTQYF. The DNA for the CDR3 is TGTGCCAGTAGTAAGAGGCCTAGCGGTCGTAGCACAGATACGCAGTATTTT.

The J gene is TRBJ2-7, the V gene TRBV27, with D tentatively TRBD1 (7 bases). Germline CDR1 and CDR2: MNHEY and SMNVEV (reference sequence). The CDR3 is made up of 15 amino acids. Trimming shortened V by 2 bases and J by 3 bases, and 14 bases separated the two germline ends. The CDR3 sequence is CASSLLGTAGYEQYF. The CDR3 DNA sequence: TGTGCCAGCAGTTTACTCGGGACAGCGGGCTACGAGCAGTACTTC.

This clone is a singleton in its sample. The chain combines TRBV29-1 with TRBJ2-7, with 9 bases lining up with TRBD1. The CDR3 runs to 14 residues. V shed 4 bases, J shed 6 bases, and the junction held 10 bases outside the gene matches. Germline V gene data show CDR1 as SQVTM and CDR2 as ANQGSEA. The CDR3 is CSVVGQGRWGEQYF. The DNA of the CDR3 is TGCAGCGTTGTCGGACAGGGGAGGTGGGGCGAGCAGTACTTC.

This chain uses TRBV18 with TRBJ2-1; TRBD2 aligns across 9 bases. The trim removed 1 base at V and 9 bases at J, leaving 13 bases unmatched. The germline V gene has CDR1 KGHSH and CDR2 LQKENI. The CDR3 totals 17 residues. DNA of the CDR3: TGTGCCAGCTCACCACGTAGCGGGAGTGACATTTCCAGTGAGCAGTTCTTC. Its translation: CASSPRSGSDISSEQFF.

The chain uses TRBV11-2 and TRBJ2-1; TRBD2 aligns across 7 bases. This CDR3 is 13 amino acids long. The J segment lost 10 bases and the V segment lost 2 bases, leaving 5 bases of the junction unmatched. Germline V gene data show CDR1 as SGHAT and CDR2 as FQNNGV. CDR3 amino acids: CASSLQTSAEQFF. DNA of the CDR3: TGTGCCAGCAGCTTACAAACTAGCGCCGAGCAGTTCTTC.

A remark on this clone: Other DNA sequences from this sample encode an identical CDR3 as well. V is TRBV4-1 and J is TRBJ2-7; TRBD1 matches at 11 bases. The CDR3 sequence is 14 residues long. J was trimmed by 4 bases and V by 4 bases; bases with no gene match: 3. Germline V CDR1 and CDR2: MGHRA, YSYEKL. The DNA of the CDR3 is TGCGCCAGCAGCCCCGGACAGGGGGCATACGAGCAGTACTTC. Translated: CASSPGQGAYEQYF.

This rearrangement joins TRBV5-1 to TRBJ2-1, with D hard to call. The CDR3 loop spans 11 amino acids. From germline, CDR1 is SGHRS and CDR2 YFSETQ. Trimming left V 9 bases short and J 7 bases short, with 11 bases between. As DNA, the CDR3 is TGCGCCATCTATCCTTATAATGAGCAGTTCTTC. The encoded protein is CAIYPYNEQFF.

The chain combines TRBV4-3 with TRBJ2-1; maybe TRBD2 (6 bases). The germline V gene has CDR1 LGHNA and CDR2 YSLEER. Trimming cost V 4 bases and J 7 bases, with 11 bases left between them. The CDR3 runs to 13 residues. CDR3 sequence (DNA): TGCGCCAGCAGCCCCTATAGCGGTAATGAGCAGTTCTTC. Translation: CASSPYSGNEQFF.

The chain couples TRBV27 to TRBJ1-1; D not certain. V was cut by 3 bases and J by 1 base, with 6 bases left in between. CDR3 size: 13 residues. Germline loops: CDR1 MNHEY, CDR2 SMNVEV (reference sequence). The CDR3 DNA reads as TGTGCCAGCAGTTTTGCCTCGAACACTGAAGCTTTCTTT. It translates to CASSFASNTEAFF.

V gene TRBV16 combines with J gene TRBJ2-7; 8 bases fit TRBD2. CDR1 and CDR2 (germline): KGHSY, FQNENV. The junction had 6 bases not matched to a gene; V was cut back by 7 bases and J by 1 base. The CDR3 length is 14 residues. The CDR3 region is CASNPRGESYEQYF. For the CDR3, the DNA is TGTGCCAGCAACCCGCGGGGGGAATCCTACGAGCAGTACTTC.

V usage is TRBV7-2 and J usage is TRBJ2-7; 8 nucleotides line up with TRBD2. This CDR3 comprises 14 residues. The germline CDR1 and CDR2 sequences are SGHTA and FQGNSA. Trimming removed 0 bases from V and 4 bases from J; junction bases left unmatched: 2. The CDR3 sequence: CASSLASGMYEQYF. In nucleotides, the CDR3 is TGTGCCAGCAGCTTAGCTAGCGGGATGTACGAGCAGTACTTC.

V is TRBV5-5 and J is TRBJ2-7, with D possibly matching TRBD1 (6 bases). The V gene lost 4 bases and the J gene lost 2 bases, with 13 bases spanning the gap. Germline V gives CDR1 SGHKS, CDR2 YYEKEE (reference sequence). The CDR3 length is 14 residues. CDR3 residues: CASSPWTDAYEQYF. The CDR3 DNA is TGTGCCAGCAGCCCCTGGACAGACGCCTACGAGCAGTACTTC.

V is TRBV29-1 and J is TRBJ2-7; TRBD1 aligns across 7 bases. V lost 3 bases to trimming and J lost 4 bases; unmatched junction nucleotides: 9. The germline gives CDR1 SQVTM, CDR2 ANQGSEA. The CDR3 runs 14 residues. CDR3 nucleotides: TGCAGCGTTGAGGGATCCGGGACAGATTACGAGCAGTACTTC. It translates to CSVEGSGTDYEQYF.

The chain links TRBV7-9 to TRBJ2-1; D is unclear. CDR1 SEHNR and CDR2 FQNEAQ come from the germline V gene (reference sequence). This CDR3 is 14 amino acids long. V was pared by 5 bases and J by 4 bases, with 12 bases between. CDR3 region: CASSTKSVYNEQFF. CDR3 in DNA: TGTGCCAGCAGCACCAAAAGCGTTTACAATGAGCAGTTCTTC. The whole variable domain, filled in from reference TRBV7-9 and TRBJ2-1, reads DTGVSQNPRHKITKRGQNVTFRCDPISEHNRLYWYRQTLGQGPEFLTYFQNEAQLEKSRLLSDRFSAERPKGSFSTLEIQRTEQGDSAMYLCASSTKSVYNEQFFGPGTRLTVL.

The chain recombines TRBV19 with TRBJ1-1; maybe TRBD1 (5 bases). This CDR3 region has 13 residues. Trimming shortened V by 7 bases and J by 5 bases, and 14 bases separated the two germline ends. Germline CDR1 reads LNHDA; CDR2 reads SQIVND (reference sequence). CDR3 nucleotide sequence: TGTGCCAGTACCGCCGGGGGGTGGACTGAAGCTTTCTTT. As protein: CASTAGGWTEAFF.

The chain recombines TRBV7-9 with TRBJ2-2, with TRBD2 as a possible D gene (5 bases). The CDR3 runs 15 residues. In germline, CDR1 is SEHNR, CDR2 FQNEAQ (reference sequence). Trimming pared 5 bases from V and 1 base from J, leaving 11 bases between. CDR3 protein: CASSPPEVNTGELFF. In nucleotides, the CDR3 is TGTGCCAGCAGCCCTCCGGAGGTGAACACCGGGGAGCTGTTTTTT.

The chain recombines TRBV20-1 with TRBJ2-1; no definite D call. The length of the CDR3 is 10 residues. The germline V gene encodes CDR1 DFQATT and CDR2 SNEGSKA (reference sequence). V dropped 4 bases and J dropped 6 bases, with 4 bases sitting between them. The CDR3 is CSANRNEQFF. CDR3 nucleotides: TGCAGTGCTAACCGCAATGAGCAGTTCTTC.

This clone occurred once. J is TRBJ1-2 and V is TRBV7-9, with D uncertain. Germline assignment: CDR1 SEHNR and CDR2 FQNEAQ (reference sequence). Trimming removed 0 bases at V and 10 bases at J, with 6 bases between. The CDR3 spans 11 residues. The CDR3 region has the DNA TGTGCCAGCAGCTTAGCAAGGGTCTACACCTTC. It yields the protein CASSLARVYTF.

The rearrangement joins TRBV27 to TRBJ2-7; no definite D call. The germline V gene encodes CDR1 MNHEY and CDR2 SMNVEV (reference sequence). Trimming removed 2 bases at V and 5 bases at J, with 19 bases between. The length of the CDR3 is 16 residues. This chain's CDR3 is CASSLRWAGNVNEQYF. The CDR3 DNA reads as TGTGCCAGCAGTTTACGGTGGGCCGGCAACGTCAACGAGCAGTACTTC.

This sequence joins TRBV5-4 and TRBJ2-2; D is uncertain. V was pared by 0 bases and J by 0 bases, with 12 bases between. Germline CDR1 and CDR2: SGHNT and YYREEE (reference sequence). CDR3 length: 17 amino acids. CDR3 bases: TGTGCCAGCAGCTTGGTCGGACGCCGCGCGAACACCGGGGAGCTGTTTTTT. Protein product: CASSLVGRRANTGELFF.

With respect to this clone: Distinct nucleotide sequences in the sample also encode this CDR3. The chain is built from TRBV5-1 and TRBJ1-1; D unresolved. Looked up from germline, CDR1 is SGHRS and CDR2 is YFSETQ. The CDR3 length is 13 residues. V lost 0 bases and J lost 1, with 4 bases in between. Here the CDR3 reads CASSLGGNTEAFF. As DNA, the CDR3 is TGCGCCAGCAGCTTGGGTGGGAACACTGAAGCTTTCTTT.

This chain connects TRBV14 to TRBJ1-1; 7 bases match TRBD1. V gave up 6 bases and J gave up 7 bases; unmatched junction bases: 11. CDR1 and CDR2 from the germline V gene are SGHDN and FVKESK. This CDR3 has 14 residues. The CDR3 loop reads CASRRQGQDFEAFF. The CDR3 nucleotides read TGTGCCAGCAGGCGACAAGGACAGGACTTTGAAGCTTTCTTT.

The chain employs TRBV15 and TRBJ1-4; no firm D call. Germline lookup yields CDR1 LNHNV and CDR2 YYDKDF (reference sequence). The ends were cut back, 0 bases at V and 6 bases at J, with 5 bases in the middle. This CDR3 comprises 13 residues. The chain's CDR3 is CATSRDVDEKLFF. The CDR3 coding sequence is TGTGCCACCAGCAGAGATGTCGATGAAAAACTGTTTTTT.

CDR3 sequence: CASSDLPRGSSYEQYF. The CDR3 DNA reads as TGTGCCAGCAGCGACTTGCCAAGGGGTTCTTCCTACGAGCAGTACTTC. The chain couples TRBV5-6 to TRBJ2-7; tentative D call: TRBD1 (5 bases). Per the germline V gene, CDR1 is SGHDT and CDR2 is YYEEEE. CDR3 length: 16 amino acids. Trimming left V 4 bases short and J 1 base short, with 18 bases between.

This clone came up once. The chain couples TRBV20-1 to TRBJ1-1; no clear D gene. Trimming shortened V by 1 base and J by 8 bases, and 8 bases separated the two germline ends. The germline V gene encodes CDR1 DFQATT and CDR2 SNEGSKA (reference sequence). There are 11 residues in the CDR3. The CDR3 DNA sequence: TGCAGTGCTAGAGGGAGAAGGGAAGCTTTCTTT. The encoded protein is CSARGRREAFF.

The rearrangement uses TRBV27 and TRBJ1-4; TRBD1 aligns across 10 bases. This CDR3 contains 14 residues. From germline, CDR1 is MNHEY and CDR2 SMNVEV (reference sequence). V gave up 5 bases and J gave up 8 bases; unmatched junction bases: 5. CDR3 DNA sequence: TGTGCCAGCAGTGCAAGGACAGGGGGGGAAAAACTGTTTTTT. It yields the protein CASSARTGGEKLFF.